This passage covers 3 T cell receptor beta chains from one sample sequenced in a study of post-analysis software for immune sequencing data. Study-wide results and limits: When patients were compared with controls, four to six TRBV segments were more frequent, TRBV5-6, TRBV5-1 and TRBV20-1 among them.

Prepared TCR beta cDNA libraries contained unique molecular identifiers. TCRdb re-analysed the PCR reads in MiXCR, keeping a single row per CDR3 protein. The data hold roughly 580,000 distinct CDR3 sequences, with around 47% observed a single time. These receptors have no known antigen. Sequenced material: blood. The origin of the receptors is a girl aged 10-17 years with multiple sclerosis.

The chain has TRBV12-3 or TRBV12-4 and TRBJ2-3; D is perhaps TRBD2 (6 bases). Trimming left V 6 bases short and J 3 bases short, with 19 bases between. The CDR3 contains 16 residues. CDR3 DNA: TGTGCCAGCAGACGAGGGGCGGGATATCAGACAGATACGCAGTATTTT. Protein: CASRRGAGYQTDTQYF.

The chain combines TRBV7-9 with TRBJ2-1, with TRBD2 identical over 9 bases. CDR3 size: 17 residues. Per the germline V gene, CDR1 is SEHNR and CDR2 is FQNEAQ (reference sequence). The V and J ends lost 1 base and 5 bases, in that order; junction bases with no gene match: 9. The CDR3 DNA reads as TGTGCCAGCAGCTTAGTATGGGCTAGCGGGACTCACAATGAGCAGTTCTTC. It codes for CASSLVWASGTHNEQFF.

This clonotype was counted only a few times. V is TRBV29-1 and J is TRBJ2-7; 7 bases are shared with TRBD2. The J call may be mistaken, given a closer DNA end match to TRBJ2-5. Germline lookup yields CDR1 SQVTM and CDR2 ANQGSEA. There are 12 residues in the CDR3. Here the CDR3 reads CSVGRLAETQYF. The CDR3 DNA sequence: TGCAGCGTTGGTCGACTAGCAGAGACCCAGTACTTC.